The 23 T cell receptor beta chains below were found in one sample sequenced in a study of T-cell reconstitution after alpha-beta-depleted transplantation in children (dated by TCRdb to about 2016). The library was built by means of PCR. The sample was run on an Illumina HiSeq 2500. To normalize quantification of the TCRbeta repertoire, the TCR libraries were built with molecular barcoding that relied on unique molecular identifiers. TCRdb cleaned the public reads at Q25 with fastp, built clones with MiXCR and kept in-frame beta chains. CDR3 protein duplicates are merged, each entry listing the most common genes and DNA. The sample table contains about 400,000 distinct CDR3 sequences; only one count was recorded for around 21% of them. The ten most abundant clones make up around 4% of the sample. Sequenced here: PBMCs from the stem cell graft donor, sampled from the stem cell graft. The receptors come from a human donor who donated a stem cell graft to a child with acute myeloid leukemia.

The chain links TRBV20-1 to TRBJ1-4; D gene uncertain. Germline lookup yields CDR1 DFQATT and CDR2 SNEGSKA (reference sequence). The CDR3 is made up of 15 amino acids. The ends were cut back, 3 bases at V and 0 bases at J, with 11 bases in the middle. CDR3 nucleotides: TGCAGTGCTAGCGTCAGCCTCCCAACTAATGAAAAACTGTTTTTT. Protein sequence: CSASVSLPTNEKLFF.

This clonotype turned up a few times. The chain uses TRBV20-1 and TRBJ2-3; TRBD2 matches 14 bases. Trimming at V came to 6 bases and at J to 3 bases, leaving 8 bases not matched to a gene. The CDR3 is made up of 16 amino acids. From germline, CDR1 is DFQATT and CDR2 SNEGSKA (reference sequence). The CDR3 sequence: CSASGGTSGSTDTQYF. In DNA, the CDR3 is TGCAGTGCCAGTGGCGGGACTAGCGGGAGTACAGATACGCAGTATTTT.

The chain links TRBV25-1 to TRBJ2-2; D is possibly TRBD2 (6 bases). In germline, CDR1 is MGHDK, CDR2 SYGVNS. The CDR3 totals 16 residues. V lost 4 bases to trimming and J lost 2 bases, with 14 bases between them. The CDR3 nucleotides read TGTGCCAGCAGTGGGGTAGGCGGGGTAAACACCGGGGAGCTGTTTTTT. This translates into CASSGVGGVNTGELFF. The full variable domain, in which reference TRBV25-1 and TRBJ2-2 provide the parts outside the CDR3, is EADIYQTPRYLVIGTGKKITLECSQTMGHDKMYWYQQDPGMELHLIHYSYGVNSTEKGDLSSESTVSRIRTEHFPLTLESARPSHTSQYLCASSGVGGVNTGELFFGEGSRLTVL.

The count of this clonotype is one. The rearrangement uses TRBV25-1 and TRBJ2-2; 11 bases fit TRBD1. Losses at the gene ends were 5 bases for V and 3 bases for J; bases not matched to a gene: 5. CDR3 size: 16 residues. Germline V CDR1 and CDR2: MGHDK, SYGVNS. CDR3 in DNA: TGTGCCAGCAGTTTCTGGGGACAGGGGGACACCGGGGAGCTGTTTTTT. It encodes CASSFWGQGDTGELFF.

At least ten counts were recorded for this clonotype. V usage is TRBV7-2 and J usage is TRBJ2-7; 9 nucleotides match TRBD1. There are 15 residues in the CDR3. Germline values: CDR1 SGHTA, CDR2 FQGNSA. J gave up 5 bases and V 3 bases, and 8 bases lay outside the gene matches. CDR3 sequence reads: CASSFAGTGFDEQYF. The CDR3 nucleotides are TGTGCCAGCAGCTTCGCCGGGACAGGGTTCGACGAGCAGTACTTC.

This sequence joins TRBV7-2 and TRBJ1-4; tentative D call: TRBD1 (6 bases). The V end lost 5 bases, the J end lost 14 bases, and 24 bases lay between the germline ends. CDR3 length: 15 amino acids. Germline V lookup: CDR1 SGHTA, CDR2 FQGNSA. The CDR3 region is CASSTGGARGKRLFF. CDR3 DNA: TGTGCCAGCAGCACGGGGGGGGCTCGTGGGAAAAGGCTGTTTTTT.

This chain joins TRBV28 and TRBJ2-3; the match to TRBD1 covers 11 bases. The ends lost 6 bases at V and 0 bases at J; junction bases unmatched: 5. The germline V gene has CDR1 MDHEN and CDR2 SYDVKM. The CDR3 runs 16 residues. The CDR3 bases are TGTGCCAGCAGCGGATGGACAGGGGGCAGCACAGATACGCAGTATTTT. Its protein is CASSGWTGGSTDTQYF. Using reference TRBV28 and TRBJ2-3 for the parts outside the CDR3, the full variable domain is DVKVTQSSRYLVKRTGEKVFLECVQDMDHENMFWYRQDPGLGLRLIYFSYDVKMKEKGDIPEGYSVSREKKERFSLILESASTNQTSMYLCASSGWTGGSTDTQYFGPGTRLTVL.

This chain joins TRBV28 and TRBJ2-5; 7 bases match TRBD1. The CDR3 consists of 16 residues. V shed 5 bases and J 0 bases; nucleotides not matched to a gene: 9. Germline V lookup: CDR1 MDHEN, CDR2 SYDVKM. The CDR3 loop reads CASSPPGTANQETQYF. The DNA of the CDR3 is TGTGCCAGCAGTCCACCCGGGACAGCAAACCAAGAGACCCAGTACTTC.

The chain carries TRBV9 and TRBJ2-6; 11 nucleotides match TRBD2. The CDR3 contains 18 residues. With V trimmed by 4 bases and J by 3 bases, 9 bases remained unmatched. Germline V lookup: CDR1 SGDLS, CDR2 YYNGEE. DNA for the CDR3: TGTGCCAGCAGCCCCAAGTGGCTAGCGGGAGGTGGGGCCAACGTCCTGACTTTC. Protein: CASSPKWLAGGGANVLTF.

This clonotype was seen a handful of times. In DNA, the CDR3 is TGTGCCAGCAGTGGCGAGTACTCTGGAAACACCATATATTTT. This translates into CASSGEYSGNTIYF. The rearrangement links TRBV25-1 to TRBJ1-3; D is unclear. V lost 4 bases and J 0 bases, leaving 7 bases between the germline ends. The CDR3 sequence is 14 residues long. Per the germline V gene, CDR1 is MGHDK and CDR2 is SYGVNS.

The chain is built from TRBV20-1 and TRBJ2-7; perhaps TRBD2 as D (6 bases). Germline V lookup: CDR1 DFQATT, CDR2 SNEGSKA (reference sequence). CDR3 length equals 16 residues. V was trimmed by 6 bases and J by 3 bases, leaving 24 bases between them. The CDR3 bases are TGCAGTGCGCAAGCCCCCCAGCTAGCGTACAACTACGAGCAGTACTTC. This sequence encodes CSAQAPQLAYNYEQYF.

This chain connects TRBV24-1 to TRBJ1-2; D possibly corresponds to TRBD1 (6 bases). Germline values: CDR1 KGHDR, CDR2 SFDVKD. This CDR3 comprises 13 residues. Trimming shortened V by 5 bases and J by 8 bases, and 14 bases separated the two germline ends. The CDR3 DNA sequence: TGTGCCACCAGTGCCGGGGGGCCGCACGGCTACACCTTC. Amino acids: CATSAGGPHGYTF.

The chain combines TRBV27 with TRBJ2-2, with 16 bases that match TRBD2. Germline V gene sequence: CDR1 MNHEY, CDR2 SMNVEV (reference sequence). This CDR3 comprises 17 residues. The V gene end was trimmed by 5 bases and the J gene end by 5 bases; junction bases not matched to a gene: 5. CDR3: CASSPTGLAGGTGELFF. Here the CDR3 DNA reads TGTGCCAGCAGTCCAACGGGACTAGCGGGAGGGACCGGGGAGCTGTTTTTT.

This clonotype was seen repeatedly, ten times or more. The chain has TRBV24-1 and TRBJ2-1; 8 nucleotides match TRBD2. J was trimmed by 3 bases and V by 4 bases; bases with no gene match: 7. The germline gives CDR1 KGHDR, CDR2 SFDVKD. The CDR3 has 16 amino acids. CDR3 residues: CATSDPTSGHYNEQFF. The CDR3 DNA reads TGTGCCACCAGTGACCCTACTAGCGGCCACTACAATGAGCAGTTCTTC.

CDR3 nucleotide sequence: TGTGCCGTCCGAGGAGGGAGGAAGACAGATACGCAGTATTTT. This gives the protein CAVRGGRKTDTQYF. This chain links TRBV10-3 with TRBJ2-3; maybe TRBD2 (6 bases). Germline V gene sequence: CDR1 ENHRY, CDR2 SYGVKD. With 11 bases removed from V and 3 bases from J, the gap between germline ends came to 18 bases. The CDR3 runs 14 residues.

This chain connects TRBV28 to TRBJ2-2, with 8 bases identical to TRBD1. There are 11 residues in the CDR3. The V gene's germline CDR1 is MDHEN and CDR2 SYDVKM. Trimming at V came to 7 bases and at J to 12 bases, leaving 4 bases not matched to a gene. CDR3 coding DNA: TGTGCCAGCATCACAGGGGGGCAGCTGTTTTTT. Protein: CASITGGQLFF.

This clonotype has only a few counts. CDR3 region: CASSSPTGQNTDTQYF. CDR3 coding DNA: TGTGCCAGCAGCTCACCAACGGGACAAAACACAGATACGCAGTATTTT. The chain carries TRBV7-9 and TRBJ2-3; D possibly corresponds to TRBD1 (6 bases). Trimming stripped 4 bases from V and 2 bases from J, with 16 bases between. Germline V gene data show CDR1 as SEHNR and CDR2 as FQNEAQ (reference sequence). The CDR3 length is 16 residues.

This clonotype has only a few counts. This rearrangement joins TRBV28 to TRBJ1-2; the D is unclear. The CDR3 runs to 14 residues. Germline CDR1 MDHEN, CDR2 SYDVKM. Trimming took off 3 bases at V and 3 bases at J, with 11 bases between the two ends. In nucleotides, the CDR3 is TGTGCCAGCAGTTTCGGGCCCGGGGACTATGGCTACACCTTC. This translates into CASSFGPGDYGYTF.

This clonotype has only a few counts. V is TRBV20-1 and J is TRBJ2-3, with 11 bases fitting TRBD2. The CDR3 has 16 residues. CDR1 is DFQATT and CDR2 is SNEGSKA in the germline V gene (reference sequence). V lost 4 bases, J lost 3 bases, and 9 bases stayed unmatched. This chain's CDR3 is CSATRVRTSGTDTQYF. In DNA, the CDR3 is TGCAGTGCTACGAGGGTCCGGACTAGCGGGACAGATACGCAGTATTTT.

This clonotype was recorded at least ten times. V is TRBV29-1 and J is TRBJ2-4, with D possibly matching TRBD2 (6 bases). Germline CDR1 reads SQVTM; CDR2 reads ANQGSEA. Trimming pared 6 bases from V and 9 bases from J, leaving 15 bases between. The CDR3 is 12 amino acids. CDR3 bases: TGCAGCGTCCGTGGGACTGGTGGCATTCAGTACTTC. It translates to CSVRGTGGIQYF. The full variable domain, its missing parts supplied by reference TRBV29-1 and TRBJ2-4, is SAVISQKPSRDICQRGTSLTIQCQVDSQVTMMFWYRQQPGQSLTLIATANQGSEATYESGFVIDKFPISRPNLTFSTLTVSNMSPEDSSIYLCSVRGTGGIQYFGAGTRLSVL.

This clonotype was seen many times. The chain joins TRBV19 to TRBJ2-1; D possibly corresponds to TRBD2 (6 bases). This CDR3 is built from 16 residues. Germline assignment: CDR1 LNHDA and CDR2 SQIVND (reference sequence). Trimming removed 1 base at V and 0 bases at J, with 10 bases between. CDR3 sequence: CASSIGGENSYNEQFF. CDR3 coding DNA: TGTGCCAGTAGTATAGGGGGGGAGAACTCCTACAATGAGCAGTTCTTC.

In its sample, this clonotype was seen a few times. The gene calls are TRBV24-1 and TRBJ2-1; the match to TRBD1 covers 9 bases. V was clipped by 5 bases and J by 8 bases; unmatched bases: 9. This CDR3 has 15 amino acids. The germline V gene has CDR1 KGHDR and CDR2 SFDVKD. The CDR3 sequence: CATSVGTGIGYEQFF. The CDR3 DNA reads TGTGCCACCAGTGTTGGGACAGGGATAGGGTATGAGCAGTTCTTC.

This clonotype was detected only a few times. This chain links TRBV18 with TRBJ1-1; D is uncertain. Trimming shortened V by 3 bases and J by 4 bases, and 12 bases separated the two germline ends. Looked up from germline, CDR1 is KGHSH and CDR2 is LQKENI. The CDR3 loop spans 14 amino acids. The CDR3 sequence: CASSPGGVGTEAFF. DNA of the CDR3: TGTGCCAGCTCACCCGGCGGGGTGGGCACTGAAGCTTTCTTT.